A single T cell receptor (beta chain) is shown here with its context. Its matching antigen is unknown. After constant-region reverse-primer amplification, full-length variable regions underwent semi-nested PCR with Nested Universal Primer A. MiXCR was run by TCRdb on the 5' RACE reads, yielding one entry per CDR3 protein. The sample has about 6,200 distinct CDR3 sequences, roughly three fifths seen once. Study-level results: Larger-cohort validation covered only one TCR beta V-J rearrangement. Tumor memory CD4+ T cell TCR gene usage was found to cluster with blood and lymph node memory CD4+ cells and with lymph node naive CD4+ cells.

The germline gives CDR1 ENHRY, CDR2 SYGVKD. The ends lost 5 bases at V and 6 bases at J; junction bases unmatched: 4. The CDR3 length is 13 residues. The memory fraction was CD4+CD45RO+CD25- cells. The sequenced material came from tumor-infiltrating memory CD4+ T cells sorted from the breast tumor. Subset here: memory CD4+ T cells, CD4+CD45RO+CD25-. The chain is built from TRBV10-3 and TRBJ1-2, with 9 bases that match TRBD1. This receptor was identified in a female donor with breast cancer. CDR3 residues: CAISQQGADGYTF. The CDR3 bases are TGTGCCATCAGTCAACAGGGGGCGGATGGCTACACCTTC.